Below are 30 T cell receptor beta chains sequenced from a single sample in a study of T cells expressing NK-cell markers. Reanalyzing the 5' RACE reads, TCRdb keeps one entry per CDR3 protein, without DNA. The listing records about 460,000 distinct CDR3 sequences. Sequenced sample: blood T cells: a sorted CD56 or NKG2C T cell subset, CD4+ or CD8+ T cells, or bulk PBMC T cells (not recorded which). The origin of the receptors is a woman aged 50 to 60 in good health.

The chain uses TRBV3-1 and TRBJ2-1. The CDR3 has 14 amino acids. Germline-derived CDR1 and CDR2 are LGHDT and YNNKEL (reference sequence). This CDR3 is CASSQGLSYNEQFF.

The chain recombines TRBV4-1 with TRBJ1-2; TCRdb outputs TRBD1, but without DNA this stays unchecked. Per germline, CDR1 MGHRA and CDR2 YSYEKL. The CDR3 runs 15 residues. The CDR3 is CASSQTPDGPYGYTF.

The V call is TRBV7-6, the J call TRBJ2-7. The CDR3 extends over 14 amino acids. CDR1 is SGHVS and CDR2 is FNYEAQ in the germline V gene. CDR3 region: CASSLDEGPYEQYF. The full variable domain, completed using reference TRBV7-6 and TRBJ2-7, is GAGVSQSPRYKVTKRGQDVALRCDPISGHVSLYWYRQALGQGPEFLTYFNYEAQQDKSGLPNDRFSAERPEGSISTLTIQRTEQRDSAMYRCASSLDEGPYEQYFGPGTRLTVT.

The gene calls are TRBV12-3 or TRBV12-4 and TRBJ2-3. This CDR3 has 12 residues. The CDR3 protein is CASSPQPDTQYF.

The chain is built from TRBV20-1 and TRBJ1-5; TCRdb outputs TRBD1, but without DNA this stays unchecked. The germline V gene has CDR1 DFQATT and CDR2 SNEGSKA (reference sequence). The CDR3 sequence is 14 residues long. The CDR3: CSATPGFEGQPQHF.

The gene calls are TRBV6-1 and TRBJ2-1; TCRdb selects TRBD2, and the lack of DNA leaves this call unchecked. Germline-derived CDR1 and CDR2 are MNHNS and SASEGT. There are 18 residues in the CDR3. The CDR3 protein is CASSRQSGLAGGANEQFF.

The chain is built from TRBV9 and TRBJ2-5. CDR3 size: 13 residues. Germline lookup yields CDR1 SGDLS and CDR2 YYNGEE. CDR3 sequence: CASSASIQETQYF.

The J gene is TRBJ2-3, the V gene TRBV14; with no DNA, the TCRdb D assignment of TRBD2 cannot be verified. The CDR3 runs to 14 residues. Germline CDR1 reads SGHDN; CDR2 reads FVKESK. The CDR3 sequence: CASSSAGGPNTQYF. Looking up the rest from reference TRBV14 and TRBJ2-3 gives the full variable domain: EAGVTQFPSHSVIEKGQTVTLRCDPISGHDNLYWYRRVMGKEIKFLLHFVKESKQDESGMPNNRFLAERTGGTYSTLKVQPAELEDSGVYFCASSSAGGPNTQYFGPGTRLTVL.

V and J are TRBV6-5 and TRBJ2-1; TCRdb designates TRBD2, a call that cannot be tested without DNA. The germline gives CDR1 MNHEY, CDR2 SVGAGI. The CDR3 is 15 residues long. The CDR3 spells CASSSLAGAINEQFF.

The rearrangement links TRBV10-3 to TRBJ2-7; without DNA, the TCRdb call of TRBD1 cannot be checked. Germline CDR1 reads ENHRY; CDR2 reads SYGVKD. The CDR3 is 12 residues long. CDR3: CAIMTGGNEQYF.

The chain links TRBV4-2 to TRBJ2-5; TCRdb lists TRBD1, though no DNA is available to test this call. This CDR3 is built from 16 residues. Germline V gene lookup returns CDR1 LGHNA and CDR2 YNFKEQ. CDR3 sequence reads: CASSQDRGQARGTQYF.

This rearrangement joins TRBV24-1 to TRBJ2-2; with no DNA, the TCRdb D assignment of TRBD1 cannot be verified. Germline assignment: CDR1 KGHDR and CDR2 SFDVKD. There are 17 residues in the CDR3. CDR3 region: CATSDSLGRTNTGELFF.

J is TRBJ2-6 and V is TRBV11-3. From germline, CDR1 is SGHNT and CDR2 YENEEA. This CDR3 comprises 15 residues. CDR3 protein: CASSWRSAGANVLTF.

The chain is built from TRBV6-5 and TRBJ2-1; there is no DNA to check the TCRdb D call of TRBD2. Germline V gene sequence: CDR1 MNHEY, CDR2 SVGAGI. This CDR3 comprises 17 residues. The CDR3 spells CASRTSRDWAGYNEQFF.

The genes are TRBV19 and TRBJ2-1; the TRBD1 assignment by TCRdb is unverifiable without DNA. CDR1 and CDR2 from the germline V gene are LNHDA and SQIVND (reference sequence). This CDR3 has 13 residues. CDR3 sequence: CASSTTGWREQFF.

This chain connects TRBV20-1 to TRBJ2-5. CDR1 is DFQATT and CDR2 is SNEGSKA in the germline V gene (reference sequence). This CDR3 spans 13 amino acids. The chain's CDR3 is CSASHLHQETQYF.

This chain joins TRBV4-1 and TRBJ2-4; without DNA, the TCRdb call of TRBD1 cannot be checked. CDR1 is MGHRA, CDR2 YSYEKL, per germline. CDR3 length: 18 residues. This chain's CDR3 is CASSQVAPRFLAKNIQYF.

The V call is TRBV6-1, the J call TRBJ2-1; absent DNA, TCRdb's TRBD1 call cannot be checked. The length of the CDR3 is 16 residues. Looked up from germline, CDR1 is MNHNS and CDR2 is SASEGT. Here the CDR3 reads CASSERRTGGRIEQFF.

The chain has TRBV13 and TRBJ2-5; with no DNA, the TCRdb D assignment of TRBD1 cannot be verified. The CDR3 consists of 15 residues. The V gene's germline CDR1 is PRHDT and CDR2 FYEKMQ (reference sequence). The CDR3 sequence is CASSLVGQAGETQYF.

CDR3 amino acids: CASSLGGTIQETQYF. The V gene is TRBV7-9, the J gene TRBJ2-5; the D call of TRBD2 rests on TCRdb alone, since no DNA is present to check it. The germline V gene encodes CDR1 SEHNR and CDR2 FQNEAQ (reference sequence). There are 15 residues in the CDR3. Together with reference TRBV7-9 and TRBJ2-5, the CDR3 gives the full variable domain: DTGVSQNPRHKITKRGQNVTFRCDPISEHNRLYWYRQTLGQGPEFLTYFQNEAQLEKSRLLSDRFSAERPKGSFSTLEIQRTEQGDSAMYLCASSLGGTIQETQYFGPGTRLLVL.

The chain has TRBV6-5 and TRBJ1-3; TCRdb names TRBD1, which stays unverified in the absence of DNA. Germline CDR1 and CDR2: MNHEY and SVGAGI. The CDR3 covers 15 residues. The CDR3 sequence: CASSLRDSSGNTIYF.

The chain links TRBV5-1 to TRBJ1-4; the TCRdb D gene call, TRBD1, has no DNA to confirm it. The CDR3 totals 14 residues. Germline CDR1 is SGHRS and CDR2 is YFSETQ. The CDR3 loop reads CASSLDRRSEKLFF.

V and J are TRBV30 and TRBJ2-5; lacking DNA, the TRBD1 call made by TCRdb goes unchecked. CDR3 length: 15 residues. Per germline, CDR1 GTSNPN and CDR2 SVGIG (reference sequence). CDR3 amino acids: CAWRGIRLGQETQYF.

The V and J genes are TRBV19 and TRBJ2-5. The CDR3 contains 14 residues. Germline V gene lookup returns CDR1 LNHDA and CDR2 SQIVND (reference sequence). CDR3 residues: CASSIDRRQETQYF.

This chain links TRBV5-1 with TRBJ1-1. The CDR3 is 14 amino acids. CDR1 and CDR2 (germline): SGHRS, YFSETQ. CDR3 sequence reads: CASSSLYVDTEAFF.

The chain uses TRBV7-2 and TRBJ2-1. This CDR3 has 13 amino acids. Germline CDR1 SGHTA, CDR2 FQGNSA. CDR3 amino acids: CASSLPVTNEQFF.

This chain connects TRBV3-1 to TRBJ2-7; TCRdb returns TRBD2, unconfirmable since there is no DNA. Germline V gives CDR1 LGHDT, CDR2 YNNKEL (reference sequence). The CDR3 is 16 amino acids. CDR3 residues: CASSHRLAGNSYEQYF.

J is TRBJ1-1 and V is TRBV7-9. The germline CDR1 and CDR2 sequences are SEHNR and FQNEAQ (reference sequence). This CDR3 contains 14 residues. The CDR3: CASSLLDANTEAFF.

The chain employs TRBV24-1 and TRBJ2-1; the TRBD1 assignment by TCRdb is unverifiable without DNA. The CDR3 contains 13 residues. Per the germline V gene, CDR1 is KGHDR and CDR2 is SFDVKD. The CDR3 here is CATSDPIDRVQFF.

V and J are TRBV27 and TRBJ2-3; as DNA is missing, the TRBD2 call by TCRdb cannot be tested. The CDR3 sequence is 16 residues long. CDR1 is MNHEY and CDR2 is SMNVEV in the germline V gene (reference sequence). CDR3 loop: CASSFRTSGRPDTQYF.